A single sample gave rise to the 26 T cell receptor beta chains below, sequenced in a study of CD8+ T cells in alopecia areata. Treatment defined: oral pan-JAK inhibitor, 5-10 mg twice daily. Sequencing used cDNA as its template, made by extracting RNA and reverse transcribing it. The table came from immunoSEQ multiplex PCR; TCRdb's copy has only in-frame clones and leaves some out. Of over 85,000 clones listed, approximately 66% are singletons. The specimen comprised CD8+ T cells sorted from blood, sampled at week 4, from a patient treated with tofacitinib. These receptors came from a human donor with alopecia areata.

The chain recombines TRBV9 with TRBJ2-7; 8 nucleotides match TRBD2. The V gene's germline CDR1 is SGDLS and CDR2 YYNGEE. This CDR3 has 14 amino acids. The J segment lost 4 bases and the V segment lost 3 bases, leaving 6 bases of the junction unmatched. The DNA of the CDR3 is TGTGCCAGCAGCGCCTATACTAGCGGTTACGAGCAGTACTTC. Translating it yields CASSAYTSGYEQYF.

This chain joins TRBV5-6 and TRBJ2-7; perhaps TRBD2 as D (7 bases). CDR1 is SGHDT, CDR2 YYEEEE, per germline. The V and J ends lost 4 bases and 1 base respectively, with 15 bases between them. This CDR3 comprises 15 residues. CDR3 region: CASSDPRGGSYEQYF. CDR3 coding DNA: TGTGCCAGCAGCGACCCGAGGGGGGGTTCCTACGAGCAGTACTTC. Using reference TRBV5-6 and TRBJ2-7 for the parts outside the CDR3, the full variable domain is DAGVTQSPTHLIKTRGQQVTLRCSPKSGHDTVSWYQQALGQGPQFIFQYYEEEERQRGNFPDRFSGHQFPNYSSELNVNALLLGDSALYLCASSDPRGGSYEQYFGPGTRLTVT.

DNA of the CDR3: TGTGCCAGCAGCTCACACAGGGTTACAGATACGCAGTATTTT. Translating gives CASSSHRVTDTQYF. This chain connects TRBV7-9 to TRBJ2-3; a possible D gene is TRBD1 (6 bases). V was trimmed by 4 bases and J by 3 bases, leaving 11 bases between them. Germline-derived CDR1 and CDR2 are SEHNR and FQNEAQ (reference sequence). The CDR3 loop spans 14 amino acids.

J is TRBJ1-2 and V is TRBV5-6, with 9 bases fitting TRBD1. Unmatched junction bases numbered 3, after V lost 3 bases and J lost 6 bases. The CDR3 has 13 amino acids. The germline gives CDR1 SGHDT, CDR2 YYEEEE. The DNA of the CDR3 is TGTGCCAGCAGCTCATGGACAGGGGATGGCTACACCTTC. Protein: CASSSWTGDGYTF.

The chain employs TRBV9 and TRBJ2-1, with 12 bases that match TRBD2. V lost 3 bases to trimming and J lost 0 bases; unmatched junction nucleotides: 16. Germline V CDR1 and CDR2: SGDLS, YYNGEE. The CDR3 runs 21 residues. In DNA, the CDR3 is TGTGCCAGCAGCGGACTAGGACTAGCGGGACAGTGGGGCAGCTCCTACAATGAGCAGTTCTTC. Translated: CASSGLGLAGQWGSSYNEQFF. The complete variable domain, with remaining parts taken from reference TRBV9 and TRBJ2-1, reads DSGVTQTPKHLITATGQRVTLRCSPRSGDLSVYWYQQSLDQGLQFLIQYYNGEERAKGNILERFSAQQFPDLHSELNLSSLELGDSALYFCASSGLGLAGQWGSSYNEQFFGPGTRLTVL.

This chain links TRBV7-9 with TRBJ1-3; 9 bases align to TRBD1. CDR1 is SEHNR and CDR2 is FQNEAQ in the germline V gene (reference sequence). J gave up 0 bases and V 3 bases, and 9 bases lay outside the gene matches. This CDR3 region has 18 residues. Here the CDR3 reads CASSFGQGRLSSGNTIYF. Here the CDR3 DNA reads TGTGCCAGCAGCTTCGGACAGGGGCGATTAAGCTCTGGAAACACCATATATTTT.

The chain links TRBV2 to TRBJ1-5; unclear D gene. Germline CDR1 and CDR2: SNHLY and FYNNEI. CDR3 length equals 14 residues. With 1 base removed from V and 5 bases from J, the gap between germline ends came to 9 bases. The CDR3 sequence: CASSEGADHQPQHF. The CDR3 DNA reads TGTGCCAGCAGTGAAGGTGCCGATCATCAGCCCCAGCATTTT.

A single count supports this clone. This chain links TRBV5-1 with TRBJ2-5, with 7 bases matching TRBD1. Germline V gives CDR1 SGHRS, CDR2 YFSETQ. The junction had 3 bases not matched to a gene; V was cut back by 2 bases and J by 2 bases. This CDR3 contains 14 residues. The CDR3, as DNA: TGCGCCAGCAGCTTCCCGACAGGGCAAGAGACCCAGTACTTC. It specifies CASSFPTGQETQYF.

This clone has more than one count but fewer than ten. Here the CDR3 reads CASSKDSQETQYF. Written as DNA, the CDR3 is TGTGCCAGCAGCAAAGATTCCCAAGAGACCCAGTACTTC. The chain links TRBV21-1 to TRBJ2-5. TRBV21-1 is described as a pseudogene. The CDR3 runs 13 residues.

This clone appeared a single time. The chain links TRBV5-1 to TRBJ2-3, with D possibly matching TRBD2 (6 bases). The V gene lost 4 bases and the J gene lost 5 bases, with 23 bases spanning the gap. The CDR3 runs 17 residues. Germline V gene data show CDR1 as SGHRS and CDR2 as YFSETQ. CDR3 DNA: TGCGCCAGCAGCCGGATGGACTACCATGTTGGTGTAGATACGCAGTATTTT. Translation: CASSRMDYHVGVDTQYF.

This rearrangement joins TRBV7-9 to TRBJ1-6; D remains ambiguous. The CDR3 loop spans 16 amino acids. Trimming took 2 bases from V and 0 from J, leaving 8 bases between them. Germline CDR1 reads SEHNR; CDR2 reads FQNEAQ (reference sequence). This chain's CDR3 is CASSLPESSYNSPLHF. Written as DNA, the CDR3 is TGTGCCAGCAGCTTACCAGAGAGCTCCTATAATTCACCCCTCCACTTT.

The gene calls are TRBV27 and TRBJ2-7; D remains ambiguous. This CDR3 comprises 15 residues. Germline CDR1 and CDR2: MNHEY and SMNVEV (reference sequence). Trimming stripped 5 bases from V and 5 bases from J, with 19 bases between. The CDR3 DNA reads TGTGCCAGCAGTCAAGAACAGCCCGGGCCCAACGAGCAGTACTTC. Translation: CASSQEQPGPNEQYF.

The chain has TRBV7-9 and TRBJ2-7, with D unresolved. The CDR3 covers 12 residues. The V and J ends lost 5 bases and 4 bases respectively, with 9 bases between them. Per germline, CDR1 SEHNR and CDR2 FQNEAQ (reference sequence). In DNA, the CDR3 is TGTGCCAGCAGCCAAGCTAAATACGAGCAGTACTTC. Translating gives CASSQAKYEQYF.

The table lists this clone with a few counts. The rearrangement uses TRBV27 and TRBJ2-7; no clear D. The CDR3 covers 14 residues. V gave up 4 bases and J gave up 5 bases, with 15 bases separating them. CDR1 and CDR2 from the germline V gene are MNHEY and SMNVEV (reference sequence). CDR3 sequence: CASSYTGPGNEQYF. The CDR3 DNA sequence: TGTGCCAGCAGTTACACTGGTCCTGGGAACGAGCAGTACTTC.

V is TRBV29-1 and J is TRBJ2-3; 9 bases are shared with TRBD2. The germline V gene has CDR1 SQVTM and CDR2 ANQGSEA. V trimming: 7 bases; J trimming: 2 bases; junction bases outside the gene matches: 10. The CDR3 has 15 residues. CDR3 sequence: CSASASGRLTDTQYF. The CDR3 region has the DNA TGCAGCGCTTCAGCGAGCGGGAGGCTCACAGATACGCAGTATTTT.

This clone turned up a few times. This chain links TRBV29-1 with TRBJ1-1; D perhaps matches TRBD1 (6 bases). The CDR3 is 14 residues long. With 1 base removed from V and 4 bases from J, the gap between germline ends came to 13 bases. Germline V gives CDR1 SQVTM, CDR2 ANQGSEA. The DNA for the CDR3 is TGCAGCGTTGAAGGCAGGGACATGGGCACTGAAGCTTTCTTT. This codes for CSVEGRDMGTEAFF.

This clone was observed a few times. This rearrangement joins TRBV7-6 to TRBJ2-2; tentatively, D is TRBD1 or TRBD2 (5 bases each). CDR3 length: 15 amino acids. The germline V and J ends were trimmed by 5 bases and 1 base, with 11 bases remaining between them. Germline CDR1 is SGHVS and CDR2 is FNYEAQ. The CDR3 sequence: CASSPGTGNTGELFF. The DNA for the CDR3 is TGTGCCAGCAGCCCAGGGACGGGGAACACCGGGGAGCTGTTTTTT.

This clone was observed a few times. The DNA of the CDR3 is TGTGCCAGCAGCGTTGAGACTAGGGTCACAGATACGCAGTATTTT. Its protein is CASSVETRVTDTQYF. The rearrangement joins TRBV9 to TRBJ2-3; a weak D match, TRBD2 (6 bases). The V gene's germline CDR1 is SGDLS and CDR2 YYNGEE. V was trimmed by 2 bases and J by 2 bases, leaving 12 bases between them. The CDR3 extends over 15 amino acids.

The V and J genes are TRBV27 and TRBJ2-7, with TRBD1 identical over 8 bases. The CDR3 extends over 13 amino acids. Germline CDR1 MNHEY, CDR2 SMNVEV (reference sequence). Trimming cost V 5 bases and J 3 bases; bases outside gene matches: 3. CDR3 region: CASSPTGGYEQYF. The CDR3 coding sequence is TGTGCCAGCAGTCCAACAGGGGGCTACGAGCAGTACTTC.

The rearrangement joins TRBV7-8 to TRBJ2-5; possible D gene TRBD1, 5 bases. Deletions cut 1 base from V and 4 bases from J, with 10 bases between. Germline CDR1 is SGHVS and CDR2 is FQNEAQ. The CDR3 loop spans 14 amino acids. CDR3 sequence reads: CASSLGYRRETQYF. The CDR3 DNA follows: TGTGCCAGCAGCTTAGGCTACAGGAGAGAGACCCAGTACTTC.

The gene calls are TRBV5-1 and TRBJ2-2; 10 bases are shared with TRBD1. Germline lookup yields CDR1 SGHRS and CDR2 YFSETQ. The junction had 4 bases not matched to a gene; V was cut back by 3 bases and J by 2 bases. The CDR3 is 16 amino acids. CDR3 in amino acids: CASSSDRGLNTGELFF. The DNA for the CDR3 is TGCGCCAGCAGCTCTGACAGGGGGCTAAACACCGGGGAGCTGTTTTTT.

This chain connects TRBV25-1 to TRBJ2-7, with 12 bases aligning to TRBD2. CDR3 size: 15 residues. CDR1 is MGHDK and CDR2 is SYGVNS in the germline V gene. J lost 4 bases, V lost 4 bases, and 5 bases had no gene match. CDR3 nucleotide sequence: TGTGCCAGCAGTGCGAGGACTAGCGGGGAGTACGAGCAGTACTTC. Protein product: CASSARTSGEYEQYF.

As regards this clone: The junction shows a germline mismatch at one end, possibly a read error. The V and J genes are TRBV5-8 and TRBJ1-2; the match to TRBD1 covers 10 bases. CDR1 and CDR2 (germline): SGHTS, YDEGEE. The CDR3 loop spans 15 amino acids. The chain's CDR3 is CASSPGTGDNYGYTF. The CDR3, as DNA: TGCGCCAGCAGCCCCGGGACAGGGGATAACTATGGCTACACCTTC.

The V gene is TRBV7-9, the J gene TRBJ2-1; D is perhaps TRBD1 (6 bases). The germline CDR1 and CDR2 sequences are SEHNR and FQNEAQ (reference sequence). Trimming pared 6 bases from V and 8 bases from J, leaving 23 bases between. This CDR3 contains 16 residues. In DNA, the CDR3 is TGTGCCAGCAGGGGGGCCGACGCGTCCGGTCTCCATGAGCAGTTCTTC. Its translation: CASRGADASGLHEQFF.

CDR3 nucleotides: TGTGCCATAATATCAAGCCAAGAGACCCAGTACTTC. Protein sequence: CAIISSQETQYF. V is TRBV10-3 and J is TRBJ2-5; D is ambiguous. Per germline, CDR1 ENHRY and CDR2 SYGVKD. Trimming removed 9 bases at V and 1 base at J, with 9 bases between. This CDR3 is 12 amino acids long.

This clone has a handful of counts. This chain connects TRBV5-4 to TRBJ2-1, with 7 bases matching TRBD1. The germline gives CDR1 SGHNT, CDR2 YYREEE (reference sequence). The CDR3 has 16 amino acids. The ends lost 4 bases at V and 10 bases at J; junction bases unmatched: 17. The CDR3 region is CASSRTGAPHRGEQFF. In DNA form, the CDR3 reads TGTGCCAGCAGCCGTACAGGGGCGCCTCATCGTGGGGAGCAGTTCTTC.